This T cell receptor (beta chain) was sequenced during a study of blood T cell repertoires in COVID-19. In the study overall: The samples span acute and convalescent COVID-19 from the United States, Italy and Spain.

The CDR3 covers 15 residues. Trimming removed 6 bases from V and 14 bases from J; junction bases left unmatched: 15. CDR1 is LNHDA, CDR2 SQIVND, per germline (reference sequence). Produced via immunoSEQ multiplex PCR; TCRdb's table is partial and in-frame only. The table has 120,000 to 150,000 clones, roughly three quarters seen once. The chain joins TRBV19 to TRBJ2-3, with TRBD2 matching over 12 bases. The receptor's source is a man between 60 and 70 years old with acute or convalescent COVID-19. Material: peripheral blood. CDR3 DNA sequence: TGTGCCAGTAGGCGGGAAACCGGACTAGCGGGAAAAGTGTATTTT. Translation gives CASRRETGLAGKVYF. Complete variable domain (other parts from reference TRBV19 and TRBJ2-3): DGGITQSPKYLFRKEGQNVTLSCEQNLNHDAMYWYRQDPGQGLRLIYYSQIVNDFQKGDIAEGYSVSREKKESFPLTVTSAQKNPTAFYLCASRRETGLAGKVYFGPGTRLTVL.